This entry lists 8 T cell receptor beta chains sequenced from one sample in a study of blood T cell repertoires in COVID-19. Only in-frame clones appear in the TCRdb table, and some are missing; sequencing was by immunoSEQ multiplex PCR. The data show approximately 110,000 clones, 85% to 90% seen once. The specimen sequenced was peripheral blood. These TCRs come from a woman aged 50 to 60 with active or convalescent COVID-19.

V gene TRBV3-1 (or the pseudogene TRBV3-2) combines with J gene TRBJ2-3; 13 bases are shared with TRBD2. The CDR3 is 17 amino acids. CDR1 and CDR2 (germline): LGHDT, YNNKEL (reference sequence). V shed 4 bases, J shed 4 bases, and the junction held 8 bases outside the gene matches. Here the CDR3 reads CASSLGTSGTRADTQYF. The CDR3, as DNA: TGTGCCAGCAGCCTAGGGACTAGCGGGACGAGGGCAGATACGCAGTATTTT.

The chain couples TRBV4-3 to TRBJ1-2; D perhaps matches TRBD1 (6 bases). Germline-derived CDR1 and CDR2 are LGHNA and YSLEER. V lost 3 bases to trimming and J lost 4 bases, with 15 bases between them. CDR3 length: 15 residues. The CDR3 coding sequence is TGCGCCAGCAGCCACCGGAGGGGGGGGAGCTATGGCTACACCTTC. Translation: CASSHRRGGSYGYTF.

The chain has TRBV9 and TRBJ1-6; 8 bases line up with TRBD1. Germline loops: CDR1 SGDLS, CDR2 YYNGEE. There are 16 residues in the CDR3. The junction had 6 bases not matched to a gene; V was cut back by 0 bases and J by 7 bases. Here the CDR3 reads CASSVESGGANSPLHF. CDR3 sequence (DNA): TGTGCCAGCAGCGTAGAGTCAGGGGGCGCGAATTCACCCCTCCACTTT.

The CDR3 reads CASSPRGGGETQYF. DNA of the CDR3: TGTGCCAGCAGCCCGCGCGGGGGCGGAGAGACCCAGTACTTC. The chain recombines TRBV7-8 with TRBJ2-5, with TRBD2 as a possible D gene (7 bases). The CDR3 totals 14 residues. The V gene lost 5 bases and the J gene lost 4 bases, with 14 bases spanning the gap. Germline-derived CDR1 and CDR2 are SGHVS and FQNEAQ.

V and J are TRBV6-5 and TRBJ1-6, with D possibly being TRBD1 (6 bases). The V gene lost 6 bases and the J gene lost 8 bases, with 11 bases spanning the gap. Germline-derived CDR1 and CDR2 are MNHEY and SVGAGI. CDR3 length: 13 amino acids. The CDR3 bases are TGTGCCAGCAGAGGGACAACTCATTCACCCCTCCACTTT. Encoded protein: CASRGTTHSPLHF.

The chain couples TRBV6-5 to TRBJ1-5, with D possibly matching TRBD1 (5 bases). Trimming stripped 8 bases from V and 3 bases from J, with 14 bases between. CDR3 length equals 14 residues. Per the germline V gene, CDR1 is MNHEY and CDR2 is SVGAGI. CDR3 nucleotides: TGTGCCAGCCGCCGCCGGGGGGACAATCAGCCCCAGCATTTT. Translating gives CASRRRGDNQPQHF.

The gene calls are TRBV11-3 and TRBJ2-1; D might be TRBD2 (6 bases). The germline V gene encodes CDR1 SGHNT and CDR2 YENEEA. Deletions cut 0 bases from V and 9 bases from J, with 9 bases between. This CDR3 contains 13 residues. CDR3 nucleotides: TGTGCCAGCAGCTTAGAGGCGGGATTTGAGCAGTTCTTC. This gives the protein CASSLEAGFEQFF.

This rearrangement joins TRBV15 to TRBJ2-3, with 8 bases lining up with TRBD2. Trimming at V came to 3 bases and at J to 1 base, leaving 12 bases not matched to a gene. The CDR3 consists of 18 residues. From germline, CDR1 is LNHNV and CDR2 YYDKDF (reference sequence). The CDR3 nucleotides read TGTGCCACCAGCAGTCCCTGGGGTCGGGAGGGCGGCACAGATACGCAGTATTTT. Translation gives CATSSPWGREGGTDTQYF.